A single T cell receptor beta chain is shown here with its context. As yet, its antigen is unknown. This sample was included in a study of cytomegalovirus exposure and HLA in healthy donors. Study-level background: Earlier results showed 117 million unique TCR beta sequences derived from approximately 170 million T cells. Study-level findings and limits: With further analysis later on, most CMV-associated TCR beta chains appeared HLA-restricted.

13 Jbeta primers and 60 Vbeta primers were used for the PCR. Here immunoSEQ multiplex PCR was the method, and the copy in TCRdb shows in-frame clones only, minus some. The sample holds about 100,000 clones, roughly 80% seen once. Unmatched junction bases numbered 10, after V lost 4 bases and J lost 2 bases. The CDR3 contains 16 residues. Germline CDR1 is MNHNS and CDR2 is SASEGT. The donors comprised healthy bone marrow donors. This rearrangement joins TRBV6-1 to TRBJ1-1, with 7 bases identical to TRBD1. The sample was PBMCs. The sequence derives from a middle-aged man in good health and CMV-seronegative. CDR3 amino acids: CASSGRTGRGNTEAFF. The CDR3, as DNA: TGTGCCAGCAGTGGCCGGACAGGAAGGGGCAACACTGAAGCTTTCTTT.